This T cell receptor (beta chain) appears in the sequencing data of a study of high-grade serous ovarian cancer treatment subgroups (dated by TCRdb to the early 2020s). Regarding the study in general: Sequencing yielded a mean of around 14,000 reads and around 7,000 unique TCR beta rearrangements per sample. A cohort of approximately 30 patients was included: 10 with no residual disease after primary surgery (R0), 10 who were excellent NACT responders, and 10 who were poor NACT responders. One primary tumor sample and two metastatic tumor samples were collected from each patient, for a total of 90 or so samples. TCR beta repertoires were profiled in patients with high-grade serous ovarian cancer who were grouped, under a laparoscopic triage algorithm, by complete gross resection or by neoadjuvant chemotherapy response. The full study reports these points: TCR clonal relatedness correlated positively with neoantigen level and, by trend, with copy number variation and mutation load from whole-genome sequencing. Repertoire similarity ranging from about 0.11 to 0.85 was observed between tumors from the same patient, whereas almost no similarity was observed between different patients. Spatial information was not captured by bulk tumor TCR sequencing, so insight into HGSC tumor complexity and diversity was limited. TCR repertoire analyses focused on CDR3; CDR1 and CDR2 were not analyzed.

Remarks on this clone: The clone's antigen remains unknown. Base-call qualities are not available, and no considerably larger clone is one nucleotide away.

The 75 to 95 tumor samples underwent high-throughput TCR profiling with ImmunoSEQ. The original pipeline was this. To measure repertoire diversity, the metrics used were richness (unique productive sequences), clonality, evenness and relatedness, and the Bhattacharyya coefficient was used to assess similarity between samples. In a sensitivity analysis, TCRs with fewer than two reads were excluded, and consistent conclusions were obtained. Not all clones reach the TCRdb copy of this immuneACCESS table, which keeps in-frame sequences only. Checked studies attribute under half of the gap to unresolved V genes and leave the rest unexplained. V and J calls and clone size come straight from that table; D and trimming were deduced from the DNA. A total of about 1,400 clones appear in this sample, around 67% of them only once. Roughly a quarter of the sample is held by the ten biggest clonotypes. Between the V and J ends, shortened by 3 bases and 0 bases respectively, the junction contains 16 bases. The CDR3 runs 17 amino acids, cysteine and phenylalanine included. Only the CDR3 DNA stays, 51 bases, in frame from base 1.

Tumor samples were obtained before definitive surgery or chemotherapy. Genomic DNA extraction was performed by the MD Anderson Biospecimen Extraction Resource, and TCR sequencing was carried out by the MD Anderson Cancer Genomics Laboratory. Here the chain combines TRBV23-1 and TRBJ2-3; the D gene lacks a confident call. TRBV23-1 is an ORF for which the function is uncertain. Sequencing used tumor tissue. The origin of this receptor is a human donor with high-grade serous ovarian cancer. The DNA is as follows: TGCGCCAGCAGTCACCCACTGAGGAGCTCTAGCACAGATACGCAGTATTTT. Translated, this is CASSHPLRSSSTDTQYF.